This TCR beta chain derives from a study of blood T cell repertoires in COVID-19. Study in general: PBMCs, B-cell-depleted T cells, or T cells were the source of the cDNA or gDNA that made up the material.

Ten or more counts support this clone. Produced via immunoSEQ multiplex PCR; TCRdb's table is partial and in-frame only. The data hold about 220,000 clones, with more than 80% observed a single time. With V trimmed by 7 bases and J by 0 bases, 8 bases remained unmatched. CDR1 LNHDA and CDR2 SQIVND come from the germline V gene (reference sequence). This CDR3 is 15 amino acids long. The source is a man aged 30-40 years who had recovered from COVID-19. Sequencing input: peripheral blood. This chain joins TRBV19 and TRBJ1-2, with TRBD1 identical over 7 bases. The CDR3 DNA is TGTGCCAGTACCACTACAGGGGAAGCTAACTATGGCTACACCTTC. Protein: CASTTTGEANYGYTF. Drawing the rest from reference TRBV19 and TRBJ1-2, the complete variable domain is DGGITQSPKYLFRKEGQNVTLSCEQNLNHDAMYWYRQDPGQGLRLIYYSQIVNDFQKGDIAEGYSVSREKKESFPLTVTSAQKNPTAFYLCASTTTGEANYGYTFGSGTRLTVV.